This record concerns one T cell receptor (beta chain) sequence. The target antigen is unknown. Splitting the CD4+ cells yielded a CD45RA+ naive subset and a CD45RA-negative memory subset. This record belongs to a study of shared clonotypes between healthy human individuals. Study information: For every donor, three CD4 naive, three CD4 memory, two CD8 naive and one CD8 memory plates were used. The study, taken as a whole, reports: Approximately 5% was the fraction of naive CD4 clonotypes found shared across four donors.

Only in-frame clones appear in the TCRdb table, and some are missing; sequencing was by immunoSEQ multiplex PCR. The table has approximately 640,000 clones, less than 80% seen once. The sample comprised memory CD4+ T cells sorted from blood. The subset is: CD45RA-negative fraction. The sequence came from a woman aged 25 to 39 in good health.

CDR3 sequence (DNA): TGTGCCAGCAGCCGGGACAGAGAAGCTTTCTTT. Translated: CASSRDREAFF. The chain joins TRBV5-6 to TRBJ1-1, with TRBD1 matching 7 bases. The J segment lost 8 bases and the V segment lost 4 bases, leaving 2 bases of the junction unmatched. Germline V CDR1 and CDR2: SGHDT, YYEEEE. This CDR3 has 11 amino acids.